These T cell receptor beta chains were read from a single sample in a study of cytomegalovirus exposure and HLA in healthy donors. Clones were sequenced by immunoSEQ multiplex PCR, and TCRdb holds only the in-frame ones, with some missing. The sample has about 170,000 clones, roughly 79% seen once. What was sequenced was PBMCs. The receptors stem from a woman younger than 45 in good health and CMV-seropositive. CDR3s include the opening cysteine and the closing phenylalanine or tryptophan. The D gene is left open where the match is weak. Size tells how often a clone was seen (once, few, many) or the class of an expanded clone, and some rows leave it out.

d_call | clone_size | j_call | v_call | cdr3_nt | cdr3_aa
TRBD1 | - | TRBJ2-7 | TRBV7-9 | TGTGCCAGCAGCTTAGGACAGGGATTAACCTACGAGCAGTACTTC | CASSLGQGLTYEQYF
- | - | TRBJ1-1 | TRBV20-1 | TGCAGTGCTAGTAGGGGGTATGAAGCTTTCTTT | CSASRGYEAFF
TRBD1 | - | TRBJ1-3 | TRBV28 | TGTGCCAGCAGCTTACAGGGGGCGATGGGAAACACCATATATTTT | CASSLQGAMGNTIYF
- | few | TRBJ1-3 | TRBV28 | TGTGCCAGCAGTTATGACAACTCTGGAAACACCATATATTTT | CASSYDNSGNTIYF
TRBD2 | - | TRBJ2-7 | TRBV7-8 | TGTGCCAGCAGGAGGGCGGGAGGTTCCTACGAGCAGTACTTC | CASRRAGGSYEQYF
TRBD2 | - | TRBJ2-3 | TRBV7-2 | TGTGCCAGCGGTGAGGGGCGGGAGTTGACAGATACGCAGTATTTT | CASGEGRELTDTQYF
- | - | TRBJ2-7 | TRBV9 | TGTGCCAGCAGCCCAAGCGGTGGTAGCTCCTACGAGCAGTACTTC | CASSPSGGSSYEQYF
TRBD1 | - | TRBJ1-2 | TRBV7-2 | TGTGCCAGCAGCCTTCCACAGGGGCTAAGCCGTTACACCTTC | CASSLPQGLSRYTF
TRBD2 | - | TRBJ2-7 | TRBV7-2 | TGTGCCAGCAGCCCACAGGTAGCGGGAGGCGACGAGCAGTACTTC | CASSPQVAGGDEQYF
- | - | TRBJ2-7 | TRBV5-1 | TGCGCCAGCAGCTTGGACCGGGACTTGAGCTTC | CASSLDRDLSF
TRBD1 | - | TRBJ1-3 | TRBV7-9 | TGTGCCAGCAGCCCGGACAGGGGAAATGGAAACACCATATATTTT | CASSPDRGNGNTIYF
- | few | TRBJ2-3 | TRBV27 | TGTGCCAGCAGTTCCTGGGGCCTCACAGATACGCAGTATTTT | CASSSWGLTDTQYF
- | - | TRBJ2-7 | TRBV4-1 | TGCGCTAGCAGCCTCCGCGGGACGGACTACGAGCAGTACTTC | CASSLRGTDYEQYF
TRBD1 | - | TRBJ1-2 | TRBV7-9 | TGTGCCAGCAGCTCTGGACAGGGTAACTATGGCTACACCTTC | CASSSGQGNYGYTF
- | - | TRBJ1-1 | TRBV5-1 | TGCGCCAGCAGCCCCGAGGCGGGTATGAACACTGAAGCTTTCTTT | CASSPEAGMNTEAFF
TRBD1 | once | TRBJ2-1 | TRBV6-6 | TGTGCCAGCAGTTACCAGGGACAGGGGGCCAACAATGAGCAGTTCTTC | CASSYQGQGANNEQFF
TRBD1 | - | TRBJ1-2 | TRBV5-4 | TGTGCCAGCAGGTATCAGGGGGCGGCCGACTATGGCTACACCTTC | CASRYQGAADYGYTF